This T cell receptor beta chain derives from a study of technical replicates of blood from several donors. V lost 9 bases to trimming and J lost 6 bases; unmatched junction nucleotides: 12. CDR1 and CDR2 from the germline V gene are MDHEN and SYDVKM. CDR3 length: 14 residues. Using immunoSEQ multiplex PCR, the repertoire was profiled, and TCRdb retains in-frame clones only, with some absent. The data show 13,000 to 15,000 clones, with around four fifths seen just once and about 9.9% held by the top ten. The chain uses TRBV28 and TRBJ2-3; 7 bases align to TRBD1. Material: PBMCs. The sequence came from a human donor in good health. This chain's CDR3 is CASTGALIGDTQYF. CDR3 DNA: TGTGCCAGTACAGGGGCCTTAATCGGGGATACGCAGTATTTT.